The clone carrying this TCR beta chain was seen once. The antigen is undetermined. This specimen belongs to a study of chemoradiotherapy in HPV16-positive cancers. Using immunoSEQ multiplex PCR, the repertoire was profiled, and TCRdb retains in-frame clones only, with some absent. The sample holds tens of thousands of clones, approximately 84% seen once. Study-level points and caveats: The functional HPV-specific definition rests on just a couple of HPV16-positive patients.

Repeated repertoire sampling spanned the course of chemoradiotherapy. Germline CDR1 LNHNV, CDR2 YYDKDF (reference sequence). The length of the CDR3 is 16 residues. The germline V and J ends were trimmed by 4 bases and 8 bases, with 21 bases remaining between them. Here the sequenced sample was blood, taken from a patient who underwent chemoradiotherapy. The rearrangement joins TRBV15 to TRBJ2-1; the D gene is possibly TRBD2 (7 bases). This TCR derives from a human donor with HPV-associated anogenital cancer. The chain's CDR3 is CATSKVAGATRDEQFF. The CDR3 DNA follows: TGTGCCACCAGCAAAGTGGCGGGGGCAACGAGGGATGAGCAGTTCTTC.